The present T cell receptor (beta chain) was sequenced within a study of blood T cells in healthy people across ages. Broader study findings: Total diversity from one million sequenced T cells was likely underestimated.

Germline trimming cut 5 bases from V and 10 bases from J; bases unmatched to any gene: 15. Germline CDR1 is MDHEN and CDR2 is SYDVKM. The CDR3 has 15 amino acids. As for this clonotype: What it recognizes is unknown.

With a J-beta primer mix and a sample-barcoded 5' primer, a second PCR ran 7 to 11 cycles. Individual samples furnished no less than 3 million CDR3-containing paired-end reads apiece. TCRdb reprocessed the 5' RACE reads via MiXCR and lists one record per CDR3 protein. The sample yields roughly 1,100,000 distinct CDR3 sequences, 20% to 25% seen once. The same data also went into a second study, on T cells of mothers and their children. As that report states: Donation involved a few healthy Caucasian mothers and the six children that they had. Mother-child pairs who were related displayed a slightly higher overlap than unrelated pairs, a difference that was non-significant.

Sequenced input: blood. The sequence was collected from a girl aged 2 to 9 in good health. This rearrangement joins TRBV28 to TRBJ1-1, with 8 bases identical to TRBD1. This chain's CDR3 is CASSPVSGQGSGAFF. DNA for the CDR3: TGTGCCAGCAGTCCGGTATCAGGACAGGGCAGCGGAGCTTTCTTT.